The 30 T cell receptor beta chains in this list originate from one sample, sequenced in a study of CD4 and CD8 cells across lung adenocarcinoma regions. TCRdb fed the PCR reads into MiXCR, producing one record per CDR3 protein. The sample yields several thousand distinct CDR3 sequences, under 60% seen once. Sample: CD8+ T cells from the center of a lung tumor. These receptors came from a male donor with lung adenocarcinoma. The CD4 and CD8 labels of this study may be unreliable.

This clonotype appeared a few times. The chain is built from TRBV20-1 and TRBJ2-5, with D possibly TRBD1 on 5 matching bases. Trimming removed 8 bases at V and 2 bases at J, with 12 bases between. This CDR3 spans 12 amino acids. Germline CDR1 DFQATT, CDR2 SNEGSKA (reference sequence). CDR3 in DNA: TGCAGTATTAGACAGCCGCAAGAGACCCAGTACTTC. Translation: CSIRQPQETQYF.

The V and J genes are TRBV6-5 and TRBJ1-4; a weak D match, TRBD1 (6 bases). Trimming took 4 bases from V and 5 from J, leaving 14 bases between them. Germline V CDR1 and CDR2: MNHEY, SVGAGI. The length of the CDR3 is 15 residues. CDR3 sequence (DNA): TGTGCCAGCAGTTCCATGAGGGACATCAATGAAAAACTGTTTTTT. It translates to CASSSMRDINEKLFF.

The chain recombines TRBV6-1 with TRBJ2-1; perhaps D is TRBD1 or TRBD2 (5 bases each). The CDR3 is 14 amino acids. The germline CDR1 and CDR2 sequences are MNHNS and SASEGT. V was trimmed by 5 bases and J by 13 bases, leaving 21 bases between them. Here the CDR3 reads CASSPSGTEETQFF. CDR3 coding DNA: TGTGCCAGCAGTCCTTCCGGGACGGAAGAGACCCAGTTCTTC.

This rearrangement joins TRBV10-2 to TRBJ2-1; D is ambiguous. The V end lost 6 bases, the J end lost 9 bases, and 27 bases lay between the germline ends. The CDR3 is 17 residues long. Looked up from germline, CDR1 is WSHSY and CDR2 is SAAADI. CDR3 nucleotides: TGCGCCAGCAGCCCAACATCGATAGCCTCTCACAGCACTGAGCAGTTCTTC. Its protein product is CASSPTSIASHSTEQFF.

This clonotype was seen at least ten times. The rearrangement joins TRBV27 to TRBJ1-2; D gene ambiguous. The CDR3 loop spans 13 amino acids. The V end lost 3 bases, the J end lost 0 bases, and 5 bases lay between the germline ends. Germline loops: CDR1 MNHEY, CDR2 SMNVEV (reference sequence). For the CDR3, the DNA is TGTGCCAGCAGTTTGGCGGCTAACTATGGCTACACCTTC. This gives the protein CASSLAANYGYTF.

The rearrangement uses TRBV11-3 and TRBJ2-5; 7 bases agree with TRBD2. Germline V gene lookup returns CDR1 SGHNT and CDR2 YENEEA. Trimming removed 9 bases from V and 1 base from J; junction bases left unmatched: 11. There are 15 residues in the CDR3. The CDR3 nucleotides are TGTGCCAGTTGCTGCCCAAGCGGGACCCAAGAGACCCAGTACTTC. Protein product: CASCCPSGTQETQYF.

The chain links TRBV7-2 to TRBJ2-1; TRBD2 matches 9 bases. TRBJ2-7 explains the end of the DNA better; the J call may be wrong. Per the germline V gene, CDR1 is SGHTA and CDR2 is FQGNSA. The CDR3 extends over 14 amino acids. In DNA form, the CDR3 reads TGTGCCAGCAGCCGAAGATTAGCGGGAGCCGAGCAGTACTTC. It is translated as CASSRRLAGAEQYF.

V is TRBV27 and J is TRBJ2-6, with D possibly being TRBD1 or TRBD2 (6 bases each). CDR1 and CDR2 (germline): MNHEY, SMNVEV (reference sequence). Trimming removed 7 bases from V and 0 bases from J, with 16 bases in between. This CDR3 region has 17 residues. The CDR3 DNA is TGTGCCAGCAACCGGGGGCAGGTAAGCTCTGGGGCCAACGTCCTGACTTTC. Amino acids: CASNRGQVSSGANVLTF.

The J gene is TRBJ2-3, the V gene TRBV6-1; 8 nucleotides agree with TRBD2. The V gene's germline CDR1 is MNHNS and CDR2 SASEGT. V shed 6 bases, J shed 1 base, and the junction held 0 bases outside the gene matches. The CDR3 is made up of 13 amino acids. CDR3 sequence: CASRRGGTDTQYF. The CDR3 DNA reads as TGTGCCAGCAGGCGGGGGGGCACAGATACGCAGTATTTT.

This clonotype was seen only a few times. The rearrangement joins TRBV6-1 to TRBJ2-1; 8 positions match TRBD1. V shed 3 bases and J 10 bases; nucleotides not matched to a gene: 11. The CDR3 spans 15 residues. Germline V CDR1 and CDR2: MNHNS, SASEGT. CDR3 bases: TGTGCCAGCAGTGACGGGACAGGTAGAGGATGGGAGCAGTTCTTC. Encoded protein: CASSDGTGRGWEQFF.

The DNA for the CDR3 is TGTGCCAGCAGCCAAGATTCGGGCGGGGGTGGCGAAGAGACCCAGTATTTT. It is translated as CASSQDSGGGGEETQYF. The chain carries TRBV4-2 and TRBJ2-3, with 7 bases identical to TRBD2. Looked up from germline, CDR1 is LGHNA and CDR2 is YNFKEQ. After removal of 0 bases from V and 12 bases from J, the junction contained 18 bases not matched to a gene. This CDR3 comprises 17 residues.

This chain connects TRBV10-2 to TRBJ2-7, with D possibly being TRBD2 (7 bases). The CDR3 consists of 14 residues. Trimming left V 6 bases short and J 2 bases short, with 14 bases between. The V gene's germline CDR1 is WSHSY and CDR2 SAAADI. The CDR3 sequence is CASRGGGGPYEQYF. CDR3 coding DNA: TGCGCCAGCAGGGGCGGGGGCGGTCCCTACGAGCAGTACTTC.

A note on this clonotype: At one of its ends the junction is not consistent with the germline gene, which may arise from a read error. This rearrangement joins TRBV9 to TRBJ2-5; TRBD2 aligns across 11 bases. Germline V gene sequence: CDR1 SGDLS, CDR2 YYNGEE. There are 16 residues in the CDR3. The CDR3 bases are TGTGCCAGCAGCGTAGCACTAGCGGGGGCCCAAGAGACCCAGCACTTC. Amino acids: CASSVALAGAQETQHF.

The sample holds many counts of this clonotype. V is TRBV10-2 and J is TRBJ2-6, with D maybe TRBD2 (6 bases). Trimming took off 5 bases at V and 4 bases at J, with 18 bases between the two ends. CDR1 and CDR2 from the germline V gene are WSHSY and SAAADI. CDR3 size: 17 residues. The CDR3 nucleotides are TGCGCCAGCAGTCACCCGGGGCGGGGTCGAGGGGCCAACGTCCTGACTTTC. Its protein is CASSHPGRGRGANVLTF.

This chain links TRBV6-1 with TRBJ2-1; D is ambiguous. The DNA end lines up better with TRBJ2-5; the J call may be wrong. Germline V lookup: CDR1 MNHNS, CDR2 SASEGT. This CDR3 spans 14 amino acids. This CDR3 is CASSEMRRPETQYF. For the CDR3, the DNA is TGTGCCAGCAGTGAAATGAGACGGCCGGAGACCCAGTACTTC.

V and J are TRBV6-5 and TRBJ2-3, with 8 nucleotides matching TRBD2. The DNA end lines up better with TRBJ2-1; the J call may be wrong. The germline CDR1 and CDR2 sequences are MNHEY and SVGAGI. The CDR3 runs 18 residues. CDR3 loop: CASSYSRHREGTRDEQFF. The CDR3, as DNA: TGTGCCAGCAGTTACTCGAGGCATCGGGAGGGCACTCGGGATGAGCAGTTCTTC.

The sample holds many counts of this clonotype. The J gene is TRBJ2-2, the V gene TRBV15; D unclear. V lost 0 bases and J lost 6, with 8 bases in between. CDR3 size: 14 residues. The germline V gene encodes CDR1 LNHNV and CDR2 YYDKDF (reference sequence). The CDR3 DNA is TGTGCCACCAGCAGAGATCACGGATCCGGGGAGCTGTTTTTT. It encodes CATSRDHGSGELFF.

This chain links TRBV10-3 with TRBJ2-1; 14 bases are shared with TRBD2. Germline loops: CDR1 ENHRY, CDR2 SYGVKD. This CDR3 spans 13 amino acids. For the CDR3, the DNA is TGTGCTACGGGACTAGCGGGAGACGGGGAGCAGTTCTTC. Translated, it gives CATGLAGDGEQFF.

This chain links TRBV4-2 with TRBJ1-4; D is uncertain. The germline V gene has CDR1 LGHNA and CDR2 YNFKEQ. There are 17 residues in the CDR3. The V end lost 0 bases, the J end lost 6 bases, and 17 bases lay between the germline ends. CDR3 region: CASSQEGGQSPDEKLFF. CDR3 nucleotides: TGTGCCAGCAGCCAAGAAGGAGGGCAGTCGCCGGATGAAAAACTGTTTTTT.

This clonotype has just one count. The chain joins TRBV12-3 or TRBV12-4 to TRBJ2-1; no clear D gene. The J call may be wrong; the DNA end is better matched by TRBJ2-5. This CDR3 is 13 amino acids long. The CDR3 protein is CASSLSPQETQYF. The CDR3 DNA sequence: TGTGCCAGCAGTTTGTCTCCTCAAGAGACCCAGTACTTC.

V is TRBV12-3 or TRBV12-4 and J is TRBJ2-5; no clear D gene. The length of the CDR3 is 16 residues. V dropped 7 bases and J dropped 0 bases, with 18 bases sitting between them. Here the CDR3 DNA reads TGTGCCAGCACTAATTGGAAGGGTGTCCACCAAGAGACCCAGTACTTC. Translating gives CASTNWKGVHQETQYF.

The V call is TRBV10-1, the J call TRBJ2-1; D may be TRBD2 (6 bases). The J call could be wrong; TRBJ2-5 is a better fit for the DNA end. CDR1 and CDR2 (germline): WNHNN, SYGVQD (reference sequence). The CDR3 runs 14 residues. Here the CDR3 DNA reads TGCGCCAGCAGTGGGCGGGGCATTCAAGAGACCCAGTACTTC. Translated: CASSGRGIQETQYF.

Note on this clonotype: A read error is possible here, since a much larger clone lies one base away. V gene TRBV7-2 combines with J gene TRBJ1-2; 9 bases agree with TRBD1. CDR1 is SGHTA, CDR2 FQGNSA, per germline. This CDR3 is 15 amino acids long. In nucleotides, the CDR3 is TGTGTCAGCAGCTTAGTCGGACAGGGGTTGGATGGCTACACCTTC. Its protein product is CVSSLVGQGLDGYTF.

Only one count was recorded for this clonotype. One end of the junction varies from germline; a read error may be responsible. The chain carries TRBV6-1 and TRBJ2-4; D possibly corresponds to TRBD2 (6 bases). CDR3 length: 15 residues. Looked up from germline, CDR1 is MNHNS and CDR2 is SASEGT. The CDR3 DNA reads TGTGCCAGCAGCGAGGGGCTGGGAGGCAAAAACATGCAGTACTTC. It translates to CASSEGLGGKNMQYF.

This chain links TRBV6-4 with TRBJ2-3; D might be TRBD2 (5 bases). Germline CDR1 and CDR2: MRHNA and SNTAGT. V lost 9 bases to trimming and J lost 2 bases, with 12 bases between them. The CDR3 contains 13 residues. This CDR3 is CARSLRVTDTQYF. The CDR3 bases are TGTGCCAGGAGTCTGCGGGTCACAGATACGCAGTATTTT.

This clonotype occurred many times. This chain joins TRBV6-1 and TRBJ1-2, with 8 bases aligning to TRBD1. The V gene's germline CDR1 is MNHNS and CDR2 SASEGT. The CDR3 runs to 14 residues. The junction had 4 bases not matched to a gene; V was cut back by 3 bases and J by 4 bases. The CDR3 sequence: CASSDGTGLYGYTF. In nucleotides, the CDR3 is TGTGCCAGCAGTGACGGGACAGGACTCTATGGCTACACCTTC.

This clonotype has just one count. The V call is TRBV7-2, the J call TRBJ2-3, with no clear D. CDR1 is SGHTA and CDR2 is FQGNSA in the germline V gene. The CDR3 extends over 14 amino acids. Deletions cut 5 bases from V and 1 base from J, with 10 bases between. CDR3 region: CASSLSSRTDTQYF. Here the CDR3 DNA reads TGTGCCAGCAGCCTAAGTTCCCGCACAGATACGCAGTATTTT.

V usage is TRBV10-3 and J usage is TRBJ2-6; 7 bases fit TRBD2. The CDR3 length is 16 residues. Germline assignment: CDR1 ENHRY and CDR2 SYGVKD. J gave up 1 base and V 0 bases, and 0 bases lay outside the gene matches. In DNA form, the CDR3 reads TGTGCCATCAGTGAGTCGGGGGGGTCTGGGGCCAACGTCCTGACTTTC. Amino acids: CAISESGGSGANVLTF.

V is TRBV3-1 and J is TRBJ2-3; D assignment may be TRBD1 or TRBD2 (5 bases each). The J call could be wrong; TRBJ2-7 is a better fit for the DNA end. Germline V lookup: CDR1 LGHDT, CDR2 YNNKEL (reference sequence). This CDR3 region has 13 residues. CDR3 coding DNA: TGTGCCAGCAGCCAGGAAGGGACCCATGAGCAGTACTTC. Translation: CASSQEGTHEQYF.

V is TRBV3-1 and J is TRBJ2-7; D is unresolved. Germline V gene data show CDR1 as LGHDT and CDR2 as YNNKEL (reference sequence). V was pared by 1 base and J by 0 bases, with 7 bases between. This CDR3 spans 14 amino acids. The CDR3 sequence is CASSQGRTSYEQYF. The DNA for the CDR3 is TGTGCCAGCAGCCAAGGACGGACCTCCTACGAGCAGTACTTC.